The T cell receptor beta chain under discussion was sequenced for a study of T cell changes during pregnancy in multiple sclerosis. Method: immunoSEQ multiplex PCR; TCRdb's copy keeps in-frame clones and lacks some. The sample lists 40,000 or so clones; approximately 90% were seen once. The CDR3 consists of 17 residues. After removal of 0 bases from V and 4 bases from J, the junction contained 10 bases not matched to a gene. In germline, CDR1 is SGDLS, CDR2 YYNGEE. The chain has TRBV9 and TRBJ1-3, with 7 positions matching TRBD1. This specimen consisted of CD4+ T cells from peripheral blood mononuclear cells, obtained in the first trimester of pregnancy. The origin of this receptor is a female donor in good health, enrolled as a control in a pregnancy study. The CDR3 region has the DNA TGTGCCAGCAGCGTAGGGCCCCCCACAGGGGCCGGAAACACCATATATTTT. Its protein product is CASSVGPPTGAGNTIYF.